These 25 T cell receptor beta chains were sequenced from one sample in a study of neurological immune-mediated disorders. TCRdb re-called the 5' RACE reads with MiXCR, one entry per CDR3 protein. The profile covers around 64,000 distinct CDR3 sequences, with roughly 12% appearing a single time and approximately 11% taken by the ten largest. The sample taken for sequencing was PBMCs. These receptors were obtained from a woman between 55 and 75 years old with HTLV-1-associated myelopathy (HAM/TSP).

This clonotype was recorded at least ten times. The chain joins TRBV5-5 to TRBJ2-1, with 7 positions matching TRBD1. Germline CDR1 and CDR2: SGHKS and YYEKEE (reference sequence). CDR3 size: 15 residues. V lost 2 bases to trimming and J lost 6 bases; unmatched junction nucleotides: 8. CDR3 DNA: TGTGCCAGCAGCTTAGACAGGGAAGCATCCAATGAGCAGTTCTTC. It translates to CASSLDREASNEQFF.

The chain has TRBV18 and TRBJ2-7; weak D call: TRBD2 (5 bases). With 6 bases removed from V and 0 bases from J, the gap between germline ends came to 15 bases. Germline values: CDR1 KGHSH, CDR2 LQKENI. This CDR3 contains 15 residues. CDR3: CASSPDSFSSYEQYF. The CDR3 DNA reads as TGTGCCAGCTCTCCGGACTCCTTTAGCTCCTACGAGCAGTACTTC. The full variable domain, rest sourced from reference TRBV18 and TRBJ2-7, is NAGVMQNPRHLVRRRGQEARLRCSPMKGHSHVYWYRQLPEEGLKFMVYLQKENIIDESGMPKERFSAEFPKEGPSILRIQQVVRGDSAAYFCASSPDSFSSYEQYFGPGTRLTVT.

This clonotype appeared many times. This chain connects TRBV29-1 to TRBJ1-2; D call uncertain. The V gene lost 4 bases and the J gene lost 2 bases, with 8 bases spanning the gap. Germline loops: CDR1 SQVTM, CDR2 ANQGSEA. This CDR3 contains 12 residues. The CDR3 loop is CSVGEGNYGYTF. The DNA for the CDR3 is TGCAGCGTTGGGGAGGGAAACTATGGCTACACCTTC.

This clonotype appeared many times. This rearrangement joins TRBV6-2 or TRBV6-3 to TRBJ1-1; D not certain. The V gene lost 6 bases and the J gene lost 0 bases, with 17 bases spanning the gap. Germline-derived CDR1 and CDR2 are MNHEY and SVGEGT. This CDR3 region has 16 residues. The CDR3 DNA reads as TGTGCCAGCAGCTCACCCTCGGGAGAAATGAACACTGAAGCTTTCTTT. This codes for CASSSPSGEMNTEAFF.

This clonotype was recorded at least ten times. V gene TRBV5-6 combines with J gene TRBJ1-1; D is unresolved. V lost 4 bases and J lost 1, with 11 bases in between. The germline gives CDR1 SGHDT, CDR2 YYEEEE. The CDR3 sequence is 14 residues long. CDR3 bases: TGTGCCAGCAGCCCCGGACGGCAGAACACTGAAGCTTTCTTT. It encodes CASSPGRQNTEAFF.

At least ten counts were recorded for this clonotype. The chain employs TRBV7-2 and TRBJ2-7, with D perhaps being TRBD1 or TRBD2 (5 bases each). The CDR3 length is 14 residues. V gave up 5 bases and J gave up 6 bases, with 17 bases separating them. Germline loops: CDR1 SGHTA, CDR2 FQGNSA. The CDR3 bases are TGTGCCAGCAGCCCCAGAGGGGCCCGGGGCGAGCAGTACTTC. It encodes CASSPRGARGEQYF.

This clonotype has ten or more counts. The V and J genes are TRBV15 and TRBJ2-7, with D unresolved. Germline V lookup: CDR1 LNHNV, CDR2 YYDKDF (reference sequence). The CDR3 runs 16 residues. V lost 0 bases and J 0 bases, leaving 12 bases between the germline ends. Here the CDR3 DNA reads TGTGCCACCAGCAGAGATTTCAGCAGTACCTCCTACGAGCAGTACTTC. Encoded protein: CATSRDFSSTSYEQYF.

This clonotype has a count of ten or more. The chain is built from TRBV3-1 and TRBJ2-7; D is perhaps TRBD1 or TRBD2 (7 bases each). Trimming removed 1 base from V and 3 bases from J, with 13 bases in between. This CDR3 has 15 amino acids. The germline gives CDR1 LGHDT, CDR2 YNNKEL (reference sequence). This chain's CDR3 is CASSQASRGGYEQYF. CDR3 nucleotide sequence: TGTGCCAGCAGCCAAGCCAGCAGGGGGGGCTACGAGCAGTACTTC.

This clonotype was observed at least ten times. This chain uses TRBV7-9 with TRBJ1-5, with D uncertain. V was trimmed by 5 bases and J by 6 bases, leaving 8 bases between them. The CDR3 consists of 12 residues. CDR1 is SEHNR and CDR2 is FQNEAQ in the germline V gene (reference sequence). The CDR3 reads CASSPSSQPQHF. The CDR3 DNA reads as TGTGCCAGCAGCCCCAGTAGTCAGCCCCAGCATTTT.

This clonotype came up many times. This rearrangement joins TRBV19 to TRBJ2-5, with D tentatively TRBD2 (6 bases). The length of the CDR3 is 16 residues. V was cut by 0 bases and J by 6 bases, with 17 bases left in between. Germline V gene data show CDR1 as LNHDA and CDR2 as SQIVND (reference sequence). CDR3 region: CASSIDSRGAYKTQYF. For the CDR3, the DNA is TGTGCCAGTAGTATAGATTCGCGGGGCGCTTACAAGACCCAGTACTTC.

This clonotype was detected many times. V and J are TRBV24-1 and TRBJ2-2; D may be TRBD1 or TRBD2 (5 bases each). Germline V gene lookup returns CDR1 KGHDR and CDR2 SFDVKD. There are 16 residues in the CDR3. V gave up 3 bases and J gave up 4 bases, with 14 bases separating them. CDR3 sequence reads: CATSDTGTYSTGELFF. DNA of the CDR3: TGTGCCACCAGTGATACCGGGACCTACAGCACCGGGGAGCTGTTTTTT.

This clonotype appeared many times. The rearrangement joins TRBV4-1 to TRBJ2-7, with 8 bases lining up with TRBD2. Germline CDR1 and CDR2: MGHRA and YSYEKL. V was pared by 0 bases and J by 3 bases, with 13 bases of the junction left unmatched. This CDR3 has 18 amino acids. CDR3 region: CASSQDKGSGRFVYEQYF. CDR3 bases: TGCGCCAGCAGCCAAGATAAAGGGAGCGGGAGATTCGTCTACGAGCAGTACTTC.

This clonotype was picked up many times. The rearrangement links TRBV20-1 to TRBJ2-7, with 7 bases that match TRBD1. Losses at the gene ends were 4 bases for V and 1 base for J; bases not matched to a gene: 10. From germline, CDR1 is DFQATT and CDR2 SNEGSKA (reference sequence). The CDR3 is made up of 15 amino acids. The CDR3 bases are TGCAGTGCTATCGCAGGGACAGAGCTATCCTACGAGCAGTACTTC. Residues: CSAIAGTELSYEQYF.

This clonotype showed up many times. The chain combines TRBV10-3 with TRBJ1-2; 7 bases agree with TRBD1. Germline values: CDR1 ENHRY, CDR2 SYGVKD. J gave up 4 bases and V 6 bases, and 14 bases lay outside the gene matches. This CDR3 spans 16 amino acids. In nucleotides, the CDR3 is TGTGCCATCAGGGACCCCCGACAGGGTCTCAGCTATGGCTACACCTTC. Protein: CAIRDPRQGLSYGYTF.

This clonotype was picked up many times. V usage is TRBV5-1 and J usage is TRBJ2-3; no clear D. Trimming cost V 4 bases and J 0 bases, with 18 bases left between them. CDR1 is SGHRS, CDR2 YFSETQ, per germline. The CDR3 covers 17 residues. CDR3 coding DNA: TGCGCCAGCAGCCTCTCCGACGGGCGGAGAAGCACAGATACGCAGTATTTT. Its protein product is CASSLSDGRRSTDTQYF.

This clonotype was recorded only once. A much larger clonotype is one base distant, so this may be a read error. The V gene is TRBV10-3, the J gene TRBJ1-3; no definite D call. This CDR3 has 13 residues. Germline CDR1 and CDR2: ENHRY and SYGVKD. The CDR3 is CAIQSDSGNNIYF. The CDR3 bases are TGTGCCATTCAGTCAGACTCTGGAAACAACATATATTTT.

V and J are TRBV25-1 and TRBJ2-1; either TRBD1 or TRBD2 may fit D (5 bases each). The CDR3 is made up of 12 amino acids. Trimming removed 8 bases at V and 3 bases at J, with 8 bases between. Germline V gene data show CDR1 as MGHDK and CDR2 as SYGVNS. The chain's CDR3 is CASGGDYNEQFF. The CDR3, as DNA: TGTGCCAGCGGGGGAGACTACAATGAGCAGTTCTTC.

This clonotype was detected ten times or more. The V gene is TRBV10-3, the J gene TRBJ2-3, with D possibly being TRBD1 (5 bases). Germline-derived CDR1 and CDR2 are ENHRY and SYGVKD. This CDR3 is 12 amino acids long. Trimming cost V 3 bases and J 4 bases, with 5 bases left between them. CDR3 nucleotide sequence: TGTGCCATCAGTGACAGGGCAGATACGCAGTATTTT. Its protein is CAISDRADTQYF.

The sample holds many counts of this clonotype. The chain links TRBV5-1 to TRBJ2-1; TRBD2 is a possible D gene (6 bases). The germline gives CDR1 SGHRS, CDR2 YFSETQ. Between the trimmed V and J ends, which lost 0 bases and 0 bases, there was a span of 7 bases. The CDR3 loop spans 15 amino acids. The CDR3 nucleotides are TGCGCCAGCAGCTTGGGGACTACCTCCTACAATGAGCAGTTCTTC. Its translation: CASSLGTTSYNEQFF. The full variable domain, with the rest looked up from reference TRBV5-1 and TRBJ2-1, is KAGVTQTPRYLIKTRGQQVTLSCSPISGHRSVSWYQQTPGQGLQFLFEYFSETQRNKGNFPGRFSGRQFSNSRSEMNVSTLELGDSALYLCASSLGTTSYNEQFFGPGTRLTVL.

On this clonotype itself: The junction and the germline gene differ at one end; a read error may be behind it. This sequence joins TRBV11-2 and TRBJ2-7; 12 bases agree with TRBD2. From germline, CDR1 is SGHAT and CDR2 FQNNGV. The CDR3 has 15 amino acids. CDR3 in DNA: TGTGCCAGCAGATTAGAAAGGGGACTAGCGGGTCCACCCCACTTC. Its translation: CASRLERGLAGPPHF. Variable domain in full (rest from reference TRBV11-2 and TRBJ2-7): EAGVAQSPRYKIIEKRQSVAFWCNPISGHATLYWYQQILGQGPKLLIQFQNNGVVDDSQLPKDRFSAERLKGVDSTLKIQPAKLEDSAVYLCASRLERGLAGPPHFGPGTRLTVT.

This clonotype came up many times. The rearrangement uses TRBV4-1 and TRBJ2-1; D is unresolved. The CDR3 length is 13 residues. V shed 0 bases and J shed 11 bases, with 11 bases lying between them. Germline loops: CDR1 MGHRA, CDR2 YSYEKL. The CDR3 DNA is TGCGCCAGCAGCCAAGACGGGCCAGCGAAGCAGTTCTTC. It codes for CASSQDGPAKQFF.

V usage is TRBV6-5 and J usage is TRBJ2-2; D is ambiguous. The CDR3 length is 16 residues. V lost 6 bases, J lost 0 bases, and 14 bases lay in between. CDR1 and CDR2 (germline): MNHEY, SVGAGI. CDR3 DNA sequence: TGTGCCAGCAGCCGATCGGAGCCCCCGAACACCGGGGAGCTGTTTTTT. It codes for CASSRSEPPNTGELFF.

Many counts were recorded for this clonotype. V and J are TRBV7-6 and TRBJ2-7; 7 bases match TRBD1. V shed 1 base and J 3 bases; nucleotides not matched to a gene: 9. Germline loops: CDR1 SGHVS, CDR2 FNYEAQ. The length of the CDR3 is 16 residues. The CDR3 nucleotides read TGTGCCAGCAGCTTAGGGGCCGGGACAGAATACTACGAGCAGTACTTC. This translates into CASSLGAGTEYYEQYF.

This clonotype was found many times. V and J are TRBV20-1 and TRBJ2-1, with 15 bases fitting TRBD2. The trim removed 5 bases at V and 8 bases at J, leaving 10 bases unmatched. This CDR3 has 16 residues. The germline V gene encodes CDR1 DFQATT and CDR2 SNEGSKA (reference sequence). CDR3 in amino acids: CSAQGLAGGDSDEQFF. CDR3 bases: TGCAGTGCTCAAGGACTAGCGGGAGGGGATAGTGATGAGCAGTTCTTC.

This clonotype was counted between two and nine times. The genes are TRBV27 and TRBJ2-4, with D possibly being TRBD1 (5 bases). Germline loops: CDR1 MNHEY, CDR2 SMNVEV (reference sequence). V lost 2 bases, J lost 1 base, and 15 bases lay in between. This CDR3 is built from 17 residues. The CDR3 is CASSLGAPRPAKNIQYF. DNA for the CDR3: TGTGCCAGCAGTTTAGGGGCGCCAAGGCCGGCCAAAAACATTCAGTACTTC.